Following are 26 T cell receptor beta chains from one sample sequenced in a study of T cell changes during pregnancy in multiple sclerosis. The assay was immunoSEQ multiplex PCR, and TCRdb's table has in-frame clones only and misses some. The sample has roughly 93,000 clones; 92% are singletons. This sample comprised peripheral blood, obtained after pregnancy. These receptors were obtained from a female donor with multiple sclerosis, enrolled in a pregnancy study.

The V gene is TRBV28, the J gene TRBJ2-3; no clear D. V lost 5 bases, J lost 4 bases, and 16 bases lay in between. The CDR3 consists of 15 residues. Germline CDR1 reads MDHEN; CDR2 reads SYDVKM. The CDR3 region is CASSRPPLGSDTQYF. In nucleotides, the CDR3 is TGTGCCAGCAGTAGGCCACCCCTCGGGTCAGATACGCAGTATTTT.

The rearrangement joins TRBV21-1 to TRBJ1-5; the D call of TRBD1 is as the table states it, not checked on the DNA. TRBV21-1 is an annotated pseudogene. CDR3 length equals 13 residues. The CDR3 spells CASSKQGNQPQHF. CDR3 coding DNA: TGTGCCAGCAGCAAGCAGGGTAATCAGCCCCAGCATTTT.

The CDR3 reads CASSEASGSVADTQYF. Here the CDR3 DNA reads TGTGCCAGCAGTGAGGCTAGCGGGAGCGTAGCAGATACGCAGTATTTT. This chain joins TRBV2 and TRBJ2-3; the match to TRBD2 covers 10 bases. CDR1 and CDR2 from the germline V gene are SNHLY and FYNNEI. The CDR3 consists of 16 residues. Losses at the gene ends were 3 bases for V and 4 bases for J; bases not matched to a gene: 7.

The V gene is TRBV4-1, the J gene TRBJ2-7; TRBD2 agrees at 7 bases. Germline assignment: CDR1 MGHRA and CDR2 YSYEKL. The CDR3 runs to 15 residues. Trimming took 1 base from V and 6 from J; bases not matched to a gene: 9. CDR3 sequence reads: CASSQARGLEVEQYF. CDR3 sequence (DNA): TGCGCCAGCAGCCAAGCAAGAGGACTAGAGGTCGAGCAGTACTTC.

The chain has TRBV10-1 and TRBJ2-3, with unresolved D. The CDR3 length is 12 residues. From germline, CDR1 is WNHNN and CDR2 SYGVQD (reference sequence). V lost 5 bases, J lost 2 bases, and 5 bases lay in between. In DNA form, the CDR3 reads TGCGCCAGCAGTCCCAACACAGATACGCAGTATTTT. Translating gives CASSPNTDTQYF.

The rearrangement uses TRBV28 and TRBJ1-4, with D maybe TRBD1 (6 bases). In germline, CDR1 is MDHEN, CDR2 SYDVKM. CDR3 length: 14 residues. Trimming pared 11 bases from V and 0 bases from J, leaving 13 bases between. CDR3 in DNA: TGTGCCGGGGGGGGCTCTGCAACTAATGAAAAACTGTTTTTT. Translating gives CAGGGSATNEKLFF.

This clone was counted a few times. The rearrangement links TRBV5-4 to TRBJ1-1, with unresolved D. CDR3 size: 12 residues. The V and J ends lost 4 bases and 7 bases respectively, with 11 bases between them. Germline V gene data show CDR1 as SGHNT and CDR2 as YYREEE (reference sequence). The CDR3 here is CASSAWSDEAFF. The CDR3 DNA reads as TGTGCCAGCAGCGCCTGGTCAGATGAAGCTTTCTTT.

The chain recombines TRBV13 with TRBJ2-2; the match to TRBD2 covers 14 bases. After removal of 4 bases from V and 4 bases from J, the junction contained 8 bases not matched to a gene. The CDR3 contains 18 residues. Looked up from germline, CDR1 is PRHDT and CDR2 is FYEKMQ (reference sequence). In DNA form, the CDR3 reads TGTGCCAGCAGCTCTTGGACTAGCGGGGGGCAAGGCACCGGGGAGCTGTTTTTT. Encoded protein: CASSSWTSGGQGTGELFF.

This chain connects TRBV6-5 to TRBJ1-3; 8 nucleotides match TRBD1. CDR3 size: 16 residues. The germline gives CDR1 MNHEY, CDR2 SVGAGI. Losses at the gene ends were 4 bases for V and 5 bases for J; bases not matched to a gene: 10. CDR3 sequence: CASSSLPGQVRNTIYF. In nucleotides, the CDR3 is TGTGCCAGCAGTTCTTTGCCGGGACAGGTCAGAAACACCATATATTTT.

The chain employs TRBV7-2 and TRBJ2-5; D possibly corresponds to TRBD2 (5 bases). The V end was cut by 5 bases, the J end by 5 bases, with 18 bases between. The germline CDR1 and CDR2 sequences are SGHTA and FQGNSA. The CDR3 loop spans 15 amino acids. Here the CDR3 reads CASSKRNSLGETQYF. Written as DNA, the CDR3 is TGTGCCAGCAGCAAGCGGAACAGCCTAGGGGAGACCCAGTACTTC.

J is TRBJ1-1 and V is TRBV29-1; D is unresolved. Trimming pared 0 bases from V and 1 base from J, leaving 9 bases between. Germline CDR1 SQVTM, CDR2 ANQGSEA. The CDR3 contains 14 residues. The CDR3: CSVEDGWANTEAFF. CDR3 nucleotides: TGCAGCGTTGAAGACGGCTGGGCGAACACTGAAGCTTTCTTT.

This chain links TRBV7-3 with TRBJ2-7, with 7 bases that match TRBD2. Germline lookup yields CDR1 SGHTA and CDR2 FQGTGA. The V and J ends lost 2 bases and 1 base, in that order; junction bases with no gene match: 2. The CDR3 sequence is 14 residues long. CDR3 sequence reads: CASSLGGRSYEQYF. CDR3 bases: TGTGCCAGCAGCTTAGGCGGGAGATCCTACGAGCAGTACTTC.

The CDR3 DNA reads TGTGCCAGCAGTGACTTTGGAGTCACTGAAAAACTGTTTTTT. This encodes CASSDFGVTEKLFF. The rearrangement links TRBV2 to TRBJ1-4; D is undetermined. Trimming pared 3 bases from V and 7 bases from J, leaving 12 bases between. This CDR3 comprises 14 residues. Germline V gives CDR1 SNHLY, CDR2 FYNNEI.

The chain recombines TRBV5-1 with TRBJ2-2; 7 nucleotides match TRBD1. The CDR3 is made up of 17 amino acids. CDR1 is SGHRS and CDR2 is YFSETQ in the germline V gene. The V segment lost 2 bases and the J segment 0 bases; nucleotides outside the gene matches: 7. The CDR3: CASSFLIGGPNTGELFF. CDR3 nucleotides: TGCGCCAGCAGCTTTCTGATAGGGGGCCCGAACACCGGGGAGCTGTTTTTT. The whole variable domain, remainder taken from reference TRBV5-1 and TRBJ2-2, is KAGVTQTPRYLIKTRGQQVTLSCSPISGHRSVSWYQQTPGQGLQFLFEYFSETQRNKGNFPGRFSGRQFSNSRSEMNVSTLELGDSALYLCASSFLIGGPNTGELFFGEGSRLTVL.

This chain uses TRBV7-6 with TRBJ2-1, with 8 positions matching TRBD1. Germline trimming cut 4 bases from V and 0 bases from J; bases unmatched to any gene: 2. This CDR3 has 15 residues. Germline CDR1 SGHVS, CDR2 FNYEAQ. CDR3 in amino acids: CASSYGQGSYNEQFF. The CDR3, as DNA: TGTGCCAGCAGCTACGGACAGGGCTCCTACAATGAGCAGTTCTTC.

The rearrangement joins TRBV6-1 to TRBJ1-5; no firm D call. Per germline, CDR1 MNHNS and CDR2 SASEGT. V was shortened by 2 bases and J by 4 bases, with 9 bases between the two germline ends. The CDR3 is made up of 14 amino acids. This CDR3 is CASSEPGTNQPQHF. The DNA for the CDR3 is TGTGCCAGCAGTGAACCGGGAACTAATCAGCCCCAGCATTTT.

This clone has a handful of counts. The rearrangement joins TRBV7-2 to TRBJ1-5, with 10 nucleotides matching TRBD1. V was pared by 5 bases and J by 6 bases, with 4 bases of the junction left unmatched. CDR3 length: 14 amino acids. From germline, CDR1 is SGHTA and CDR2 FQGNSA. The CDR3 bases are TGTGCCAGCAGCCCGGACAGGGGGAGTCAGCCCCAGCATTTT. Translation: CASSPDRGSQPQHF.

This chain links TRBV4-3 with TRBJ2-4; 9 nucleotides align to TRBD2. Per germline, CDR1 LGHNA and CDR2 YSLEER. The junction had 20 bases not matched to a gene; V was cut back by 4 bases and J by 7 bases. This CDR3 region has 19 residues. CDR3 DNA sequence: TGCGCCAGCAGCCCAAGGACAGGCCCCTGGGGCGGGGGGGCGAACATTCAGTACTTC. This encodes CASSPRTGPWGGGANIQYF.

The chain carries TRBV6-5 and TRBJ1-2; 7 nucleotides match TRBD1. The V gene end was trimmed by 5 bases and the J gene end by 8 bases; junction bases not matched to a gene: 8. Germline loops: CDR1 MNHEY, CDR2 SVGAGI. The CDR3 is made up of 13 amino acids. The CDR3 sequence is CASSPQGGSGYTF. CDR3 in DNA: TGTGCCAGCAGTCCTCAGGGGGGATCCGGCTACACCTTC.

This clone was seen a single time. The J gene is TRBJ1-4, the V gene TRBV6-5; tentatively, D is TRBD1 (6 bases). The length of the CDR3 is 16 residues. Germline CDR1 reads MNHEY; CDR2 reads SVGAGI. Trimming took 0 bases from V and 11 from J, leaving 19 bases between them. As DNA, the CDR3 is TGTGCCAGCAGTTACTCGATGTTCGGGCTTAGGGGGAAACTGTTTTTT. It specifies CASSYSMFGLRGKLFF.

J is TRBJ2-4 and V is TRBV6-5, with TRBD1 identical over 9 bases. This CDR3 is built from 14 residues. The junction had 6 bases not matched to a gene; V was cut back by 6 bases and J by 6 bases. Per the germline V gene, CDR1 is MNHEY and CDR2 is SVGAGI. The CDR3 loop is CASSPRQGGNIQYF. DNA of the CDR3: TGTGCCAGCAGCCCCCGACAGGGGGGAAACATTCAGTACTTC.

The chain is built from TRBV5-1 and TRBJ1-2, with 9 positions matching TRBD1. Looked up from germline, CDR1 is SGHRS and CDR2 is YFSETQ. CDR3 length: 12 residues. Trimming cost V 3 bases and J 10 bases; bases outside gene matches: 4. CDR3 nucleotide sequence: TGCGCCAGCAGCTGGGACAGGGCTACCTACACCTTC. It is translated as CASSWDRATYTF.

The rearrangement joins TRBV7-3 to TRBJ1-1; possible D gene TRBD1, 6 bases. CDR1 and CDR2 (germline): SGHTA, FQGTGA. Trimming removed 6 bases at V and 3 bases at J, with 14 bases between. The CDR3 has 14 residues. CDR3 loop: CASRLSTGYTEAFF. DNA of the CDR3: TGTGCCAGCAGGCTATCGACAGGCTACACTGAAGCTTTCTTT.

This sequence joins TRBV6-5 and TRBJ2-5, with a possible D match to TRBD2 (5 bases). The CDR3 runs to 13 residues. The V gene's germline CDR1 is MNHEY and CDR2 SVGAGI. V lost 4 bases to trimming and J lost 3 bases, with 9 bases between them. The CDR3 is CASSSSGEETQYF. As DNA, the CDR3 is TGTGCCAGCAGTTCGAGCGGTGAAGAGACCCAGTACTTC.

The chain uses TRBV5-1 and TRBJ1-1, with 7 bases that match TRBD1. The J segment lost 6 bases and the V segment lost 3 bases, leaving 5 bases of the junction unmatched. Germline-derived CDR1 and CDR2 are SGHRS and YFSETQ. The CDR3 consists of 13 residues. The CDR3 sequence: CASSSQGGSEAFF. The CDR3 nucleotides read TGCGCCAGCAGCTCACAAGGGGGCTCTGAAGCTTTCTTT. The variable domain in full, completed from reference TRBV5-1 and TRBJ1-1, reads KAGVTQTPRYLIKTRGQQVTLSCSPISGHRSVSWYQQTPGQGLQFLFEYFSETQRNKGNFPGRFSGRQFSNSRSEMNVSTLELGDSALYLCASSSQGGSEAFFGQGTRLTVV.

The V and J genes are TRBV2 and TRBJ2-3; no reliable D call. CDR3 length equals 13 residues. CDR1 is SNHLY, CDR2 FYNNEI, per germline. V shed 11 bases and J shed 1 base, with 13 bases lying between them. In nucleotides, the CDR3 is TGTGCCCGCGGATGGCAGCGCACAGATACGCAGTATTTT. Translated, it gives CARGWQRTDTQYF.